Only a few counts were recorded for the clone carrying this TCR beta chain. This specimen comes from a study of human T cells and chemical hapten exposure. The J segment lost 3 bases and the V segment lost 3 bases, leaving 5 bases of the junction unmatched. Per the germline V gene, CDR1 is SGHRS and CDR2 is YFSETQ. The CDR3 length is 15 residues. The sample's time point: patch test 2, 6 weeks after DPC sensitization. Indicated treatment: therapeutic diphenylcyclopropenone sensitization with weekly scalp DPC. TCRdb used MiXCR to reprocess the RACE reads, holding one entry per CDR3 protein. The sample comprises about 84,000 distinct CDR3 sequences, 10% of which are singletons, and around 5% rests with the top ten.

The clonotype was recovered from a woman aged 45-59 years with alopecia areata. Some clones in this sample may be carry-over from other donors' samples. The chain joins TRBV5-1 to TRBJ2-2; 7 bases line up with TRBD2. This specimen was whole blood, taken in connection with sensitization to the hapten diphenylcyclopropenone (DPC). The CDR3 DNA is TGCGCCAGCAGCTCTAAGCGGGACTACACCGGGGAGCTGTTTTTT. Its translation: CASSSKRDYTGELFF.